These 16 T cell receptor beta chains were sequenced from one sample in a study of cytomegalovirus exposure and HLA in healthy donors. The PCR had 60 Vbeta and 13 Jbeta primers. Data came from immunoSEQ multiplex PCR; TCRdb stores just in-frame clones and leaves some out. The table lists fewer than 250,000 clones, over 60% of them singletons. Sample: PBMCs. These TCRs come from a woman in her 30s in good health and CMV-seropositive.

The chain joins TRBV4-3 to TRBJ2-2; 7 bases agree with TRBD2. CDR3 length: 14 residues. Trimming at V came to 6 bases and at J to 8 bases, leaving 9 bases not matched to a gene. Germline assignment: CDR1 LGHNA and CDR2 YSLEER. CDR3 loop: CASSRTRIVGELFF. In DNA, the CDR3 is TGCGCCAGCAGTCGGACTAGAATCGTTGGGGAGCTGTTTTTT.

The chain joins TRBV4-3 to TRBJ2-5; 7 bases are shared with TRBD1. This CDR3 is 15 amino acids long. The trim removed 2 bases at V and 2 bases at J, leaving 5 bases unmatched. Germline V CDR1 and CDR2: LGHNA, YSLEER. CDR3 bases: TGCGCCAGCAGCCAACTCCCGGGACAGCAAGAGACCCAGTACTTC. It translates to CASSQLPGQQETQYF.

This clone appeared a single time. The rearrangement uses TRBV19 and TRBJ1-2; D is possibly TRBD1 (5 bases). The V end was cut by 6 bases, the J end by 8 bases, with 19 bases between. The CDR3 is 14 residues long. Germline V gene sequence: CDR1 LNHDA, CDR2 SQIVND (reference sequence). DNA for the CDR3: TGTGCCAGTAGACGGGTTGACAGCTCGAACGGCTACACCTTC. It codes for CASRRVDSSNGYTF. The full variable domain, with the rest looked up from reference TRBV19 and TRBJ1-2, is DGGITQSPKYLFRKEGQNVTLSCEQNLNHDAMYWYRQDPGQGLRLIYYSQIVNDFQKGDIAEGYSVSREKKESFPLTVTSAQKNPTAFYLCASRRVDSSNGYTFGSGTRLTVV.

This clone was detected only a few times. The chain employs TRBV11-2 and TRBJ2-7, with D tentatively TRBD2 (5 bases). Deletions cut 7 bases from V and 7 bases from J, with 20 bases between. This CDR3 is built from 14 residues. Germline loops: CDR1 SGHAT, CDR2 FQNNGV. The CDR3, as DNA: TGTGCCAGCACCCTCCGGCGGGTTCCGGGGGAGCAGTACTTC. Translation: CASTLRRVPGEQYF. The entire variable domain, with the rest obtained from reference TRBV11-2 and TRBJ2-7, is as follows: EAGVAQSPRYKIIEKRQSVAFWCNPISGHATLYWYQQILGQGPKLLIQFQNNGVVDDSQLPKDRFSAERLKGVDSTLKIQPAKLEDSAVYLCASTLRRVPGEQYFGPGTRLTVT.

The chain has TRBV5-4 and TRBJ2-7, with D maybe TRBD1 (6 bases). This CDR3 comprises 13 residues. Looked up from germline, CDR1 is SGHNT and CDR2 is YYREEE (reference sequence). Trimming took off 4 bases at V and 1 base at J, with 9 bases between the two ends. In DNA, the CDR3 is TGTGCCAGCAGCATTACAGGGTCCTACGAGCAGTACTTC. This sequence encodes CASSITGSYEQYF. Filled out from reference TRBV5-4 and TRBJ2-7, the complete variable domain reads ETGVTQSPTHLIKTRGQQVTLRCSSQSGHNTVSWYQQALGQGPQFIFQYYREEENGRGNFPPRFSGLQFPNYSSELNVNALELDDSALYLCASSITGSYEQYFGPGTRLTVT.

The chain couples TRBV7-2 to TRBJ1-1; D gene uncertain. The germline V and J ends were trimmed by 3 bases and 5 bases, with 10 bases remaining between them. Germline CDR1 reads SGHTA; CDR2 reads FQGNSA. This CDR3 has 13 residues. CDR3 nucleotides: TGTGCCAGCAGCTTGATTACGGGGACTGAAGCTTTCTTT. Residues: CASSLITGTEAFF.

The genes are TRBV18 and TRBJ2-5; D may be TRBD2 (6 bases). Per the germline V gene, CDR1 is KGHSH and CDR2 is LQKENI. V lost 0 bases, J lost 5 bases, and 10 bases lay in between. This CDR3 region has 14 residues. CDR3 sequence: CASSPPPGRETQYF. In DNA, the CDR3 is TGTGCCAGCTCACCACCTCCAGGGAGGGAGACCCAGTACTTC.

In its sample, this clone was seen once. The chain carries TRBV5-1 and TRBJ2-1, with 11 bases identical to TRBD2. Germline loops: CDR1 SGHRS, CDR2 YFSETQ. V was clipped by 0 bases and J by 1 base; unmatched bases: 12. The CDR3 totals 20 residues. In DNA, the CDR3 is TGCGCCAGCAGCTTGGCCGGCGGTAGCGGGAGGGCCGAGTCCTACAATGAGCAGTTCTTC. Residues: CASSLAGGSGRAESYNEQFF.

V usage is TRBV28 and J usage is TRBJ1-2; TRBD1 aligns across 9 bases. V shed 8 bases and J 8 bases; nucleotides not matched to a gene: 15. This CDR3 spans 15 amino acids. CDR1 and CDR2 from the germline V gene are MDHEN and SYDVKM. The chain's CDR3 is CASRPWTGETVGYTF. The DNA for the CDR3 is TGTGCCAGCCGACCATGGACAGGGGAGACGGTGGGCTACACCTTC.

This clone has more than one count but fewer than ten. The genes are TRBV11-3 and TRBJ2-2; 7 nucleotides line up with TRBD2. Losses at the gene ends were 3 bases for V and 2 bases for J; bases not matched to a gene: 3. In germline, CDR1 is SGHNT, CDR2 YENEEA. This CDR3 has 15 amino acids. The CDR3 coding sequence is TGTGCCAGCAGCTTGGGCGGGAGAAACACCGGGGAGCTGTTTTTT. It encodes CASSLGGRNTGELFF.

This chain uses TRBV18 with TRBJ2-5; 7 bases are a match to TRBD1. This CDR3 is built from 13 residues. Germline lookup yields CDR1 KGHSH and CDR2 LQKENI. J gave up 5 bases and V 6 bases, and 6 bases lay outside the gene matches. Here the CDR3 DNA reads TGTGCCAGCTCCACAGGGGCTGGGGAGACCCAGTACTTC. This encodes CASSTGAGETQYF.

V is TRBV29-1 and J is TRBJ2-7, with a weak D call TRBD2 (6 bases). The CDR3 totals 13 residues. CDR1 SQVTM and CDR2 ANQGSEA come from the germline V gene. The V gene lost 6 bases and the J gene lost 4 bases, with 16 bases spanning the gap. The CDR3 nucleotides read TGCAGCGTCAACAAGGGAGGCAGTTACGAGCAGTACTTC. Its protein product is CSVNKGGSYEQYF.

The J gene is TRBJ1-2, the V gene TRBV4-1, with D perhaps matching TRBD1 (5 bases). Germline loops: CDR1 MGHRA, CDR2 YSYEKL. Trimming removed 2 bases at V and 8 bases at J, with 18 bases between. The CDR3 has 15 amino acids. This CDR3 reads CASSQNPGTQGGYTF. The CDR3 DNA reads TGCGCCAGCAGCCAAAACCCCGGGACTCAAGGGGGCTACACCTTC.

The V and J genes are TRBV7-2 and TRBJ1-3, with D possibly being TRBD1 (6 bases). In germline, CDR1 is SGHTA, CDR2 FQGNSA. There are 13 residues in the CDR3. V lost 5 bases and J lost 2, with 7 bases in between. CDR3 sequence: CASSRDTGNTIYF. CDR3 bases: TGTGCCAGCAGCCGGGACACTGGAAACACCATATATTTT.

The gene calls are TRBV7-2 and TRBJ1-5; no definite D call. CDR1 and CDR2 from the germline V gene are SGHTA and FQGNSA. This CDR3 has 16 residues. V was trimmed by 2 bases and J by 0 bases, leaving 11 bases between them. The CDR3 sequence: CASSLNGVHSNQPQHF. CDR3 coding DNA: TGTGCCAGCAGCTTAAACGGGGTTCATAGCAATCAGCCCCAGCATTTT.

The chain couples TRBV28 to TRBJ1-3; TRBD1 is a possible D gene (6 bases). Looked up from germline, CDR1 is MDHEN and CDR2 is SYDVKM. Deletions cut 5 bases from V and 1 base from J, with 9 bases between. The CDR3 contains 14 residues. The CDR3 region has the DNA TGTGCCAGCAGTACAGGGCTGTCTGGAAACACCATATATTTT. Its protein product is CASSTGLSGNTIYF.